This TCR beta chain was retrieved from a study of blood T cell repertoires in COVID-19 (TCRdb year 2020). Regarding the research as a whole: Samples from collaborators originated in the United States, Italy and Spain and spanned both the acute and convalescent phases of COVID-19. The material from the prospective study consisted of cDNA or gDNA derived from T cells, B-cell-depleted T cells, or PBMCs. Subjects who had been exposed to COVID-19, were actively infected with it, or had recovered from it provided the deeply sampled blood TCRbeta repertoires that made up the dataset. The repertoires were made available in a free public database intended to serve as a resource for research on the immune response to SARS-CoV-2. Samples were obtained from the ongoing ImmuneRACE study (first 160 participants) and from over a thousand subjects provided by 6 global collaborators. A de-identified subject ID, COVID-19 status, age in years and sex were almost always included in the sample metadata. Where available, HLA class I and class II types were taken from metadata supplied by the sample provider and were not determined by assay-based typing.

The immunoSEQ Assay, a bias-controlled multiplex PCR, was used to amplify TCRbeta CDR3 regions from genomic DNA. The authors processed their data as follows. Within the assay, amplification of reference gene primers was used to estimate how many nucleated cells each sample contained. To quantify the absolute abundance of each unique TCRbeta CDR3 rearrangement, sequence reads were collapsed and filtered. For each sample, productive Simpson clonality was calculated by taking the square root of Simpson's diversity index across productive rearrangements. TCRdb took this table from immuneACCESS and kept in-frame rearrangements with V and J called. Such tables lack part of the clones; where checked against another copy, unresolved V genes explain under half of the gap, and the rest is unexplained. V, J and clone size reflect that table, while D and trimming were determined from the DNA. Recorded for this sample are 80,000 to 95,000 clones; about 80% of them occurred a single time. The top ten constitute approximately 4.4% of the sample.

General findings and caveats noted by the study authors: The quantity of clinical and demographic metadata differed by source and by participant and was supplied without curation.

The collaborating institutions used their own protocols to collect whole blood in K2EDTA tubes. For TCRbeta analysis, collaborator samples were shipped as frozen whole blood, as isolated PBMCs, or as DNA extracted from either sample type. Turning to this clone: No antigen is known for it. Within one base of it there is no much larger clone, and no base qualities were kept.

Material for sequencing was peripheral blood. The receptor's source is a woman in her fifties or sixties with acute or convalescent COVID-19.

CDR3 loop: CASSPARGTGTYEQYF. In nucleotides, the sequence is TGCGCCAGCAGCCCCGCCCGCGGGACAGGGACCTACGAGCAGTACTTC. This chain is built from TRBV5-1 and TRBJ2-7; 9 central nucleotides agree with TRBD1. The CDR3 goes from the cysteine to the phenylalanine over 16 residues. Here the CDR3 DNA is all that survives: 48 bases in frame from base 1. V is cut back by 4 bases and J by 2 bases, with 10 bases in the junction unmatched. Looking up the germline V gene yields CDR1 SGHRS and CDR2 YFSETQ.